This passage covers 32 T cell receptor beta chains from one sample sequenced in a study of blood T cell repertoires in COVID-19. Clones were sequenced by immunoSEQ multiplex PCR, and TCRdb holds only the in-frame ones, with some missing. In the table there are about 40,000 clones, approximately 89% of which are singletons. The sequenced sample consisted of peripheral blood. The receptors derive from a human donor in a cohort sampled during active COVID-19.

The chain uses TRBV28 and TRBJ2-1; tentative D call: TRBD2 (5 bases). The CDR3 is made up of 20 amino acids. Germline-derived CDR1 and CDR2 are MDHEN and SYDVKM. Trimming stripped 4 bases from V and 0 bases from J, with 25 bases between. Written as DNA, the CDR3 is TGTGCCAGCAGTTCTTCAGGACCTAAAGGGTCGACTACCTCCTACAATGAGCAGTTCTTC. It translates to CASSSSGPKGSTTSYNEQFF.

This chain connects TRBV28 to TRBJ2-5, with 7 bases lining up with TRBD2. Germline values: CDR1 MDHEN, CDR2 SYDVKM. J was trimmed by 4 bases and V by 0 bases; bases with no gene match: 2. The CDR3 runs to 14 residues. The CDR3 is CASSLWGGRETQYF. CDR3 sequence (DNA): TGTGCCAGCAGTTTATGGGGCGGGAGAGAGACCCAGTACTTC.

The chain joins TRBV4-1 to TRBJ2-2; TRBD1 might be the D (5 bases). Trimming cost V 0 bases and J 1 base, with 9 bases left between them. The CDR3 runs to 16 residues. From germline, CDR1 is MGHRA and CDR2 YSYEKL. The CDR3 spells CASSQEWGLNTGELFF. The DNA for the CDR3 is TGCGCCAGCAGCCAAGAGTGGGGCCTGAACACCGGGGAGCTGTTTTTT.

The V gene is TRBV6-6, the J gene TRBJ2-4, with 7 bases identical to TRBD1. The CDR3 extends over 14 amino acids. Trimming at V came to 5 bases and at J to 3 bases, leaving 4 bases not matched to a gene. Per germline, CDR1 MNHNY and CDR2 SVGAGI (reference sequence). Here the CDR3 DNA reads TGTGCCAGCAGTCGGACAGGAGACAAAAACATTCAGTACTTC. It specifies CASSRTGDKNIQYF.

The chain is built from TRBV6-1 and TRBJ1-5, with a tentative D call TRBD1 (6 bases). V was shortened by 6 bases and J by 0 bases, with 15 bases between the two germline ends. Germline loops: CDR1 MNHNS, CDR2 SASEGT. The CDR3 extends over 16 amino acids. The CDR3 spells CASSEPRGYSNQPQHF. The CDR3 DNA follows: TGTGCCAGCAGCGAACCAAGGGGGTATAGCAATCAGCCCCAGCATTTT.

The CDR3 coding sequence is TGCGCCAGCAGCCGGGACAGGGGATCAGAGACCCAGTACTTC. Translated: CASSRDRGSETQYF. The V and J genes are TRBV5-1 and TRBJ2-5; 10 bases map to TRBD1. The ends lost 4 bases at V and 4 bases at J; junction bases unmatched: 4. Per the germline V gene, CDR1 is SGHRS and CDR2 is YFSETQ. CDR3 length: 14 residues.

The J gene is TRBJ1-4, the V gene TRBV4-1, with TRBD1 matching 7 bases. The CDR3 is 15 residues long. Losses at the gene ends were 4 bases for V and 7 bases for J; bases not matched to a gene: 9. Per germline, CDR1 MGHRA and CDR2 YSYEKL. The CDR3 coding sequence is TGCGCCAGCAGCCCCTACAGGGGCGAGAGTGAAAAACTGTTTTTT. The encoded protein is CASSPYRGESEKLFF.

CDR3 residues: CASSLAGQGDEQYF. The CDR3, as DNA: TGTGCCAGCAGCTTAGCTGGGCAGGGGGACGAGCAGTACTTC. This chain joins TRBV7-2 and TRBJ2-7; 7 bases map to TRBD1. The CDR3 is 14 residues long. Germline V lookup: CDR1 SGHTA, CDR2 FQGNSA. With 0 bases clipped from V and 5 bases from J, the junction kept 4 bases outside the gene matches.

With regard to this clone: At one boundary the junction diverges from the germline segment, which might be a read error. The chain is built from TRBV19 and TRBJ1-1; the match to TRBD1 covers 7 bases. The V gene's germline CDR1 is LNHDA and CDR2 SQIVND (reference sequence). The CDR3 totals 14 residues. The DNA of the CDR3 is TGTGCCAGTAATATACAGGGGATGAACACTGAAGCTTTCTTT. It yields the protein CASNIQGMNTEAFF.

This clone occurred a few times. This chain joins TRBV28 and TRBJ2-7, with a possible D match to TRBD1 (6 bases). Per germline, CDR1 MDHEN and CDR2 SYDVKM. Trimming took 6 bases from V and 11 from J, leaving 20 bases between them. The CDR3 has 13 amino acids. Here the CDR3 DNA reads TGTGCCAGCAGCTCACCGGGACAACTTAGGGAGTACTTC. Translating it yields CASSSPGQLREYF.

The V gene is TRBV28, the J gene TRBJ1-5; D perhaps matches TRBD1 (5 bases). The CDR3 sequence is 15 residues long. The germline V and J ends were trimmed by 5 bases and 6 bases, with 17 bases remaining between them. The germline CDR1 and CDR2 sequences are MDHEN and SYDVKM. CDR3 region: CASSPVGRALQPQHF. In DNA, the CDR3 is TGTGCCAGCAGTCCAGTAGGCAGGGCTCTTCAGCCCCAGCATTTT.

The chain carries TRBV6-2 or TRBV6-3 and TRBJ1-5; the match to TRBD1 covers 7 bases. Per germline, CDR1 MNHEY and CDR2 SVGEGT. With 4 bases clipped from V and 6 bases from J, the junction kept 9 bases outside the gene matches. The CDR3 spans 15 residues. The CDR3 region has the DNA TGTGCCAGCAGTTCCCATCGACAGGGCGGTCAGCCCCAGCATTTT. Its translation: CASSSHRQGGQPQHF.

This clone has a single count. The rearrangement links TRBV7-3 to TRBJ2-1; 9 bases agree with TRBD2. Germline values: CDR1 SGHTA, CDR2 FQGTGA. This CDR3 has 16 amino acids. Trimming took 2 bases from V and 4 from J; bases not matched to a gene: 6. The CDR3 reads CASSLGREGLYNEQFF. The CDR3 nucleotides are TGTGCCAGCAGCTTAGGGCGGGAGGGCCTATACAATGAGCAGTTCTTC.

This chain uses TRBV9 with TRBJ2-2; possible D gene TRBD1, 6 bases. The germline CDR1 and CDR2 sequences are SGDLS and YYNGEE. The CDR3 spans 14 residues. V was shortened by 3 bases and J by 9 bases, with 15 bases between the two germline ends. CDR3 residues: CASSADSTDRELFF. The DNA for the CDR3 is TGTGCCAGCAGCGCGGACAGCACAGACAGGGAGCTGTTTTTT.

In DNA form, the CDR3 reads TGTGCCAGCAGTTCCCTCGGGACAGGGAACTATGGCTACACCTTC. Protein sequence: CASSSLGTGNYGYTF. The V call is TRBV27, the J call TRBJ1-2; TRBD1 agrees at 9 bases. The CDR3 covers 15 residues. The trim removed 4 bases at V and 2 bases at J, leaving 5 bases unmatched. The germline gives CDR1 MNHEY, CDR2 SMNVEV (reference sequence).

The chain recombines TRBV6-5 with TRBJ2-1, with a tentative D call TRBD1 (5 bases). Germline V gene lookup returns CDR1 MNHEY and CDR2 SVGAGI. The V end was cut by 5 bases, the J end by 4 bases, with 9 bases between. This CDR3 contains 13 residues. CDR3: CASSTGFYNEQFF. In nucleotides, the CDR3 is TGTGCCAGCAGTACAGGATTTTACAATGAGCAGTTCTTC.

The sample holds a few counts of this clone. The chain carries TRBV3-1 (or the pseudogene TRBV3-2) and TRBJ1-1; D possibly corresponds to TRBD1 (6 bases). CDR1 LGHDT and CDR2 YNNKEL come from the germline V gene (reference sequence). V was pared by 4 bases and J by 1 base, with 13 bases between. The CDR3 runs to 15 residues. The CDR3 sequence is CASSRTGFPNTEAFF. The CDR3 DNA reads TGTGCCAGCAGCCGCACAGGGTTCCCGAACACTGAAGCTTTCTTT.

The rearrangement links TRBV14 to TRBJ2-1; 10 nucleotides agree with TRBD1. The germline gives CDR1 SGHDN, CDR2 FVKESK. V lost 0 bases and J lost 3; bases outside the gene matches: 8. This CDR3 is built from 18 residues. CDR3 residues: CASSQDYRTGGVYNEQFF. The CDR3 coding sequence is TGTGCCAGCAGCCAAGATTACCGGACAGGGGGAGTCTACAATGAGCAGTTCTTC.

This chain joins TRBV6-5 and TRBJ2-7, with D maybe TRBD1 (5 bases). From germline, CDR1 is MNHEY and CDR2 SVGAGI. V was pared by 7 bases and J by 0 bases, with 13 bases between. The CDR3 consists of 14 residues. This CDR3 is CASKVRVASYEQYF. In DNA, the CDR3 is TGTGCCAGCAAAGTCAGGGTCGCCTCCTACGAGCAGTACTTC.

The genes are TRBV5-1 and TRBJ1-3; the match to TRBD1 covers 9 bases. This CDR3 has 15 residues. V lost 4 bases and J lost 2; bases outside the gene matches: 4. CDR1 SGHRS and CDR2 YFSETQ come from the germline V gene. CDR3 residues: CASSPRDRAGNTIYF. CDR3 DNA: TGCGCCAGCAGCCCGCGGGACAGGGCTGGAAACACCATATATTTT.

V is TRBV2 and J is TRBJ2-2; 8 positions match TRBD1. Trimming removed 10 bases from V and 7 bases from J; junction bases left unmatched: 14. The CDR3 has 15 residues. Germline-derived CDR1 and CDR2 are SNHLY and FYNNEI. CDR3 DNA: TGTGCCAATACTAAGATGGACAGGGAGGTCGGGGAGCTGTTTTTT. Protein: CANTKMDREVGELFF.

This rearrangement joins TRBV7-8 to TRBJ2-3; 8 bases match TRBD2. V lost 4 bases to trimming and J lost 1 base; unmatched junction nucleotides: 1. Germline CDR1 reads SGHVS; CDR2 reads FQNEAQ. CDR3 size: 14 residues. The CDR3 coding sequence is TGTGCCAGCAGCTCGCGGGAGGGCACAGATACGCAGTATTTT. It yields the protein CASSSREGTDTQYF.

The rearrangement links TRBV5-1 to TRBJ1-1; possibly TRBD1 for D (6 bases). Trimming pared 2 bases from V and 2 bases from J, leaving 16 bases between. This CDR3 comprises 16 residues. Germline V gene sequence: CDR1 SGHRS, CDR2 YFSETQ. CDR3 DNA: TGCGCCAGCAGCTTAGGGATCGGGACAAGCAACACTGAAGCTTTCTTT. This gives the protein CASSLGIGTSNTEAFF.

This chain joins TRBV5-8 and TRBJ2-7; 7 bases align to TRBD1. Looked up from germline, CDR1 is SGHTS and CDR2 is YDEGEE. V shed 4 bases, J shed 7 bases, and the junction held 17 bases outside the gene matches. The CDR3 spans 16 residues. CDR3 amino acids: CASSPYPIDRAKEQYF. The CDR3 DNA reads as TGTGCCAGCAGCCCGTACCCGATCGACAGGGCCAAAGAGCAGTACTTC. The complete variable domain, with remaining parts taken from reference TRBV5-8 and TRBJ2-7, reads EAGVTQSPTHLIKTRGQQATLRCSPISGHTSVYWYQQALGLGLQFLLWYDEGEERNRGNFPPRFSGRQFPNYSSELNVNALELEDSALYLCASSPYPIDRAKEQYFGPGTRLTVT.

In its sample, this clone was seen once. V gene TRBV30 combines with J gene TRBJ2-6; no reliable D call. Germline V gene data show CDR1 as GTSNPN and CDR2 as SVGIG (reference sequence). There are 14 residues in the CDR3. V was clipped by 0 bases and J by 0 bases, with 3 bases between them. The CDR3 nucleotides read TGTGCCTGGAGTGTCCGCTCTGGGGCCAACGTCCTGACTTTC. Translating it yields CAWSVRSGANVLTF.

The chain is built from TRBV27 and TRBJ1-1; no firm D call. V was shortened by 9 bases and J by 5 bases, with 16 bases between the two germline ends. CDR3 size: 13 residues. Germline-derived CDR1 and CDR2 are MNHEY and SMNVEV (reference sequence). This CDR3 is CARTTNEQTEAFF. The DNA of the CDR3 is TGTGCCAGGACTACTAACGAGCAGACTGAAGCTTTCTTT.

V and J are TRBV18 and TRBJ1-2, with D possibly matching TRBD1 (5 bases). Trimming took off 3 bases at V and 6 bases at J, with 11 bases between the two ends. Germline CDR1 is KGHSH and CDR2 is LQKENI. This CDR3 has 13 amino acids. The CDR3 here is CASSPGRVDGYTF. The DNA for the CDR3 is TGTGCCAGCTCACCGGGCAGGGTAGATGGCTACACCTTC. Together with reference TRBV18 and TRBJ1-2, the CDR3 gives the full variable domain: NAGVMQNPRHLVRRRGQEARLRCSPMKGHSHVYWYRQLPEEGLKFMVYLQKENIIDESGMPKERFSAEFPKEGPSILRIQQVVRGDSAAYFCASSPGRVDGYTFGSGTRLTVV.

The chain is built from TRBV28 and TRBJ2-3, with 10 nucleotides matching TRBD2. The CDR3 extends over 15 amino acids. The V and J ends lost 10 bases and 3 bases, in that order; junction bases with no gene match: 10. Germline V gene data show CDR1 as MDHEN and CDR2 as SYDVKM. DNA for the CDR3: TGTGCCATTTCTACAGCGGGAGGGCCTACAGATACGCAGTATTTT. Translating it yields CAISTAGGPTDTQYF.

The rearrangement links TRBV27 to TRBJ2-7, with TRBD2 matching 14 bases. Germline V gives CDR1 MNHEY, CDR2 SMNVEV (reference sequence). The J segment lost 9 bases and the V segment lost 5 bases, leaving 12 bases of the junction unmatched. The CDR3 runs to 16 residues. CDR3 DNA: TGTGCCAGCAGTCTCTCGGGACTAGCGGGAGACTCAAGGCAGTACTTC. This encodes CASSLSGLAGDSRQYF.

V is TRBV4-2 and J is TRBJ2-3; 7 bases agree with TRBD2. Germline loops: CDR1 LGHNA, CDR2 YNFKEQ. The CDR3 contains 18 residues. With 5 bases clipped from V and 0 bases from J, the junction kept 14 bases outside the gene matches. The CDR3 DNA follows: TGTGCCAGCAGCAGAGCAGCCAGACTAGCAGCTAGCACAGATACGCAGTATTTT. Translated: CASSRAARLAASTDTQYF.

The chain couples TRBV12-3 or TRBV12-4 to TRBJ2-1; 10 bases fit TRBD1. This CDR3 comprises 13 residues. V was clipped by 10 bases and J by 4 bases; unmatched bases: 4. The CDR3 is CATGQGVYNEQFF. The DNA of the CDR3 is TGTGCCACCGGACAGGGGGTATACAATGAGCAGTTCTTC.

The chain combines TRBV2 with TRBJ2-1, with TRBD2 matching over 9 bases. The germline V gene encodes CDR1 SNHLY and CDR2 FYNNEI. The CDR3 spans 14 residues. V lost 6 bases, J lost 9 bases, and 9 bases stayed unmatched. CDR3 protein: CASRGGLAPGEQFF. DNA for the CDR3: TGTGCCAGCAGGGGGGGACTAGCTCCGGGTGAGCAGTTCTTC.